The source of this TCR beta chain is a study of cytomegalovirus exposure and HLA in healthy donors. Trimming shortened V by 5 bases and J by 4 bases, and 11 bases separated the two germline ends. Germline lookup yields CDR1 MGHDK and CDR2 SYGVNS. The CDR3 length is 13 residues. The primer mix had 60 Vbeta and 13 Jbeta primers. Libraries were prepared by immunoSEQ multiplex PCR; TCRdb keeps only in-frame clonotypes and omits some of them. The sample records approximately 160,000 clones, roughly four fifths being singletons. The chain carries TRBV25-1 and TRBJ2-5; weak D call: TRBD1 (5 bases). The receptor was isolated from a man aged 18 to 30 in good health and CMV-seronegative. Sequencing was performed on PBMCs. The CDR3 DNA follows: TGTGCCAGCAGTAGCAGGGAAGGAGAGACCCAGTACTTC. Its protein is CASSSREGETQYF.